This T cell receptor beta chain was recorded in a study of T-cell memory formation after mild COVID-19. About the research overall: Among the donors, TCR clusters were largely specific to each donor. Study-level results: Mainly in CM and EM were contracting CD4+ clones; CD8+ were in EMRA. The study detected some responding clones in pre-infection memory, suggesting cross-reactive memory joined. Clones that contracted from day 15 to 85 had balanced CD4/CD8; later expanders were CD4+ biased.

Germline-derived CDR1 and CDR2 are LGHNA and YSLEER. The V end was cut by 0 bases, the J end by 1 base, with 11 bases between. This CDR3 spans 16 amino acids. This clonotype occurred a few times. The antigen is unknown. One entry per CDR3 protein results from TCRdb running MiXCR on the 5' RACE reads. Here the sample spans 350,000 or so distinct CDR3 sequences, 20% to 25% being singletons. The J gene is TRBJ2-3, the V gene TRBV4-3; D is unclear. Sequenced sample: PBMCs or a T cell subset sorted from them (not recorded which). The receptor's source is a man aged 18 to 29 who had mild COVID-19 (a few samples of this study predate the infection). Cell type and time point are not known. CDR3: CASSQDRETGTDTQYF. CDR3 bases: TGCGCCAGCAGCCAAGACAGAGAAACTGGCACAGATACGCAGTATTTT.